This T cell receptor (beta chain) was recorded in a study of cytomegalovirus exposure and HLA in healthy donors. General study findings and limits: Analysis was performed later, and it showed HLA-associated TCR beta chains to be more clonally expanded than equally common others.

As to this clone: Its matching antigen is unknown.

Researchers ran the PCR with 60 Vbeta and 13 Jbeta primers. Original analysis: In a later analysis, 80 million or so unique TCR beta chains included roughly 11 million shared by two or more donors. The assay was immunoSEQ multiplex PCR, and TCRdb's table has in-frame clones only and misses some. Clone size and the V and J calls come from that table; the DNA yielded D and trimming. The sample shows 160,000 or so clones, 82% of them seen only once. The CDR3 spans 13 residues. Trimming took 8 bases from V and 4 from J; bases not matched to a gene: 5. Per germline, CDR1 MDHEN and CDR2 SYDVKM. The sequence was obtained from a woman between 50 and 59 years old in good health and CMV-seronegative. This chain uses TRBV28 with TRBJ2-1; TRBD2 matches at 7 bases. Sequencing was carried out using PBMCs. The CDR3 is CASGASGYNEQFF. The CDR3 DNA reads TGTGCCAGCGGGGCTAGCGGATACAATGAGCAGTTCTTC.